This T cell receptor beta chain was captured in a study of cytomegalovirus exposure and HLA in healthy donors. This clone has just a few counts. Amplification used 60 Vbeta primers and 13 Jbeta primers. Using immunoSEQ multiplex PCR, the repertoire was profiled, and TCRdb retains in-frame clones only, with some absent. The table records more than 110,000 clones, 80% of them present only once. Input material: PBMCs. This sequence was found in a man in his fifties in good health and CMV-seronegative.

In nucleotides, the CDR3 is TGTGCCAGTAGTATTTACATCCCGGGGAGCACTGAAGCTTTCTTT. This encodes CASSIYIPGSTEAFF. This sequence joins TRBV19 and TRBJ1-1; D gene uncertain. Germline CDR1 is LNHDA and CDR2 is SQIVND (reference sequence). This CDR3 region has 15 residues. Trimming stripped 3 bases from V and 4 bases from J, with 15 bases between. Using reference TRBV19 and TRBJ1-1 for the parts outside the CDR3, the full variable domain is DGGITQSPKYLFRKEGQNVTLSCEQNLNHDAMYWYRQDPGQGLRLIYYSQIVNDFQKGDIAEGYSVSREKKESFPLTVTSAQKNPTAFYLCASSIYIPGSTEAFFGQGTRLTVV.